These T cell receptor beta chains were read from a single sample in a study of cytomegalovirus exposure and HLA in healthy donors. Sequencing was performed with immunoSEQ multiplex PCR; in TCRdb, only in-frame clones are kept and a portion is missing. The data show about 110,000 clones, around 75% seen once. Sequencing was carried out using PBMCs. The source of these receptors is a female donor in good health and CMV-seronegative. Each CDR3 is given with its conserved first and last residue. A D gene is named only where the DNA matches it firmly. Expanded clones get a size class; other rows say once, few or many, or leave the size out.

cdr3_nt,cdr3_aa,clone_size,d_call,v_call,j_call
TGTGCCAGCAGCGGCAGGGTGGGGCAGTTCTTC,CASSGRVGQFF,-,-,TRBV9,TRBJ2-1
TGTGCCAGCAGCTTAGTCCCTTATAGCGGGCGTACGCAGTATTTT,CASSLVPYSGRTQYF,-,TRBD2,TRBV7-8,TRBJ2-3
TGTGCCAGCAGCTTAGGGTGGCGGTTCACAGATACGCAGTATTTT,CASSLGWRFTDTQYF,few,-,TRBV7-8,TRBJ2-3
TGTGCCAGCGGAGACAGGGAGGTTTACACCGGGGAGCTGTTTTTT,CASGDREVYTGELFF,-,-,TRBV2,TRBJ2-2
TGTGCCAGTAGTGCGTTAGCGGGAACCACCGGGGAGCTGTTTTTT,CASSALAGTTGELFF,-,TRBD2,TRBV19,TRBJ2-2
TGTGCCAGTAGTAGTCGGAGGGACGAGCAGTACTTC,CASSSRRDEQYF,-,-,TRBV19,TRBJ2-7
TGTGCCAGCAGCCAAGATAGGGGGACTAGCGGGAGCCACAATGAGCAGTTCTTC,CASSQDRGTSGSHNEQFF,-,TRBD2,TRBV14,TRBJ2-1
TGTGCCAGCAGCCAAGAGCGGGAGGGCCGGTGGGAAGATACGCAGTATTTT,CASSQEREGRWEDTQYF,-,TRBD2,TRBV14,TRBJ2-3
TGTGCCAGCTCCCACAGGGGTCGATTGACTAGGGGAATGAATGAGCAGTTCTTC,CASSHRGRLTRGMNEQFF,-,-,TRBV18,TRBJ2-1
-,CASSDFRGTEAFF,-,-,TRBV6-4,TRBJ1-1
TGTGCCAGCAGCTCTTGGACAGGGGGCAGGAATTCACCCCTCCACTTT,CASSSWTGGRNSPLHF,-,TRBD1,TRBV9,TRBJ1-6
TGTGCCAGCAGCTTAGTGGCGGGCTACGAGCAGTACTTC,CASSLVAGYEQYF,few,-,TRBV7-9,TRBJ2-7
TGTGCCAGCAGCGTAGATGGCGGGAGAACAGATACGCAGTATTTT,CASSVDGGRTDTQYF,-,TRBD2,TRBV9,TRBJ2-3
TGTGCCTGGAGTGTACTTGGGACTAGCGGCAGCGAGCAGTACTTC,CAWSVLGTSGSEQYF,once,TRBD2,TRBV30,TRBJ2-7
TGTGCCAGCAGCTTTTTATACAGGGGTAGCAGCGGCAATGAGCAGTTCTTC,CASSFLYRGSSGNEQFF,-,TRBD1,TRBV7-6,TRBJ2-1
TGTGCCAGCAGCTGGACTAGAGGGTCGTACAATGAGCAGTTCTTC,CASSWTRGSYNEQFF,-,TRBD2,TRBV11-1,TRBJ2-1
TGTGCCAGCAGCTCGGGAGTGGGGGGCACTGAAGCTTTCTTT,CASSSGVGGTEAFF,-,-,TRBV7-3,TRBJ1-1
TGTGCCAGCAGCTTCGGGAAACACTCCTACGAGCAGTACTTC,CASSFGKHSYEQYF,-,-,TRBV13,TRBJ2-7
TGTGCCAGCAGCGCACGGACTAGCGGGAGGGGGGAGCTGTTTTTT,CASSARTSGRGELFF,-,TRBD2,TRBV5-5,TRBJ2-2
TGTGCCCTGGGGGGGCCGCAGGAGCAGTACTTC,CALGGPQEQYF,-,-,TRBV30,TRBJ2-7
TGTGCCAGCGTCGAGCGGGGGGAGCTGTTTTTT,CASVERGELFF,-,-,TRBV6-6,TRBJ2-2
TGTGCCTGGAGTGGGAGGGCCTTAGGGACCTTC,CAWSGRALGTF,-,-,TRBV30,TRBJ1-2
TGTGCCAGTAGTAGGCAGGTCTTGGGTCGTGGCAATGAGCAGTTCTTC,CASSRQVLGRGNEQFF,-,-,TRBV19,TRBJ2-1
TGTGCCAGCAGTTTATATGGGGTCGGACAGCCAGGAAATACGCAGTATTTT,CASSLYGVGQPGNTQYF,-,-,TRBV27,TRBJ2-3
TGTGCCAGCAGCTCCCGGACTAGCCCCAAAAACATTCAGTACTTC,CASSSRTSPKNIQYF,-,TRBD2,TRBV7-2,TRBJ2-4
TGTGCCAGCAGCCAGACCGGACTAGCGGCCTACAATGAGCAGTTCTTC,CASSQTGLAAYNEQFF,-,TRBD2,TRBV14,TRBJ2-1
TGTGCCACCAGCAGAGATAACGGGAGGCGGTTAGCGGACGAGCAGTACTTC,CATSRDNGRRLADEQYF,few,TRBD2,TRBV15,TRBJ2-7
TGTGCCAGCAGTTTCCCGAAGACACGGGTGGGAGCGGAGAGCTCCTACGAGCAGTACTTC,CASSFPKTRVGAESSYEQYF,-,-,TRBV28,TRBJ2-7
TGTGCCAGTCGGTCCGGGACAGGGGGTTGGGGGACTGAAGCTTTCTTT,CASRSGTGGWGTEAFF,-,TRBD1,TRBV7-9,TRBJ1-1
TGTGCCAGCTCGCGAGGACAGGCAAGCTCTGGAAACACCATATATTTT,CASSRGQASSGNTIYF,-,TRBD1,TRBV18,TRBJ1-3
TGCGCCAGCAGTCGGGGGTCCGAGCAGTACTTC,CASSRGSEQYF,-,-,TRBV10-2,TRBJ2-7
TGTGCCAGCAGCGGACAGGGGGCCCTAGAGACCCAGTACTTC,CASSGQGALETQYF,-,TRBD1,TRBV5-5,TRBJ2-5
TGCGCCAGCCGTCGACAGGGAGCCGCTAATGAAAAACTGTTTTTT,CASRRQGAANEKLFF,-,TRBD1,TRBV5-1,TRBJ1-4
TGTGCCTGGAGTCCCGACAGGGGCGAAGGAGCTTTCTTT,CAWSPDRGEGAFF,-,TRBD1,TRBV30,TRBJ1-1
TGCGCCAGCAGTGAGTCGTTAGCCTACAATGAGCAGTTCTTC,CASSESLAYNEQFF,few,-,TRBV10-1,TRBJ2-1
TGTGCCAGCAGCGGCCCGGGACTAGCTGAGCAGTTCTTC,CASSGPGLAEQFF,-,TRBD2,TRBV7-9,TRBJ2-1
TGTGCCAGCAGCTTAGGTTCCGGGTACAATGAGCAGTTCTTC,CASSLGSGYNEQFF,-,-,TRBV11-2,TRBJ2-1
TGTGCCAGCAGCGGGGGGCGCTGGACTAGCGGTTACAATGAGCAGTTCTTC,CASSGGRWTSGYNEQFF,-,TRBD2,TRBV11-3,TRBJ2-1
TGTGCCAGCAGTTCTAGCGGGAGGAGGGACAATGAGCAGTTCTTC,CASSSSGRRDNEQFF,-,TRBD2,TRBV6-6,TRBJ2-1
TGTGCCAGTAGCGCCAGTAGGGGCTATGGCTACACCTTC,CASSASRGYGYTF,-,-,TRBV19,TRBJ1-2
TGTGCCAGCAGCTCCCACTCCGCAGGGGTCGGGGAGCTGTTTTTT,CASSSHSAGVGELFF,-,-,TRBV9,TRBJ2-2
TGTGCCAGCAGGCCCACATCGAACACTGAAGCTTTCTTT,CASRPTSNTEAFF,-,-,TRBV28,TRBJ1-1
TGTGCCAGCAGCTCACAGGGGGCAACCTACAATGAGCAGTTCTTC,CASSSQGATYNEQFF,-,TRBD1,TRBV9,TRBJ2-1
TGTGCCAGCAGCCGTGCGGGGGGGGACACCGGGGAGCTGTTTTTT,CASSRAGGDTGELFF,few,TRBD2,TRBV4-2,TRBJ2-2
TGTGCCAGTAGTATTGGCGGGATGAACAATGAGCAGTTCTTC,CASSIGGMNNEQFF,-,-,TRBV19,TRBJ2-1
TGTGCCAGCAGCTCACGGGACAGGGAGGTTCAATCTGGGCAGTTCTTC,CASSSRDREVQSGQFF,-,TRBD1,TRBV7-9,TRBJ2-1
TGTGCCAGCAGTTTAGGGACAGGGTTTAGCACAGATACGCAGTATTTT,CASSLGTGFSTDTQYF,once,TRBD1,TRBV28,TRBJ2-3
TGTGCCATCAGGCCGGGACTAGCGACAGATACGCAGTATTTT,CAIRPGLATDTQYF,-,TRBD2,TRBV10-3,TRBJ2-3
TGTGCCTGGAGTGTACAGGGGGGGGATGGCTACACCTTC,CAWSVQGGDGYTF,once,TRBD1,TRBV30,TRBJ1-2
TGTGCCAGCAGCTCGCCGGGACAGGGAATGTACGAGCAGTACTTC,CASSSPGQGMYEQYF,-,TRBD1,TRBV7-6,TRBJ2-7
TGTGCCAGCACCCCCGAGGCAGAACTCCAAGAGACCCAGTACTTC,CASTPEAELQETQYF,-,-,TRBV28,TRBJ2-5
TGTGCCAGCAGCTTGCTACAGGGTGCCACCGGGGAGCTGTTTTTT,CASSLLQGATGELFF,once,-,TRBV5-5,TRBJ2-2
TGTGCCAGCAGCGTAGACAGGGACTACAATGAGCAGTTCTTC,CASSVDRDYNEQFF,-,-,TRBV9,TRBJ2-1
TGTGCCAGCAGCCGTAGGGGACTAGCGGGAGGGAGTGGTAATACGCAGTATTTT,CASSRRGLAGGSGNTQYF,-,TRBD2,TRBV7-2,TRBJ2-3
TGTGCCAGCAGCCCCCAGCGGAACACCATATATTTT,CASSPQRNTIYF,-,-,TRBV11-2,TRBJ1-3
TGTGCCAGCAGTTTAGGGGGTTGGAGGGTAGGAACTGAAGCTTTCTTT,CASSLGGWRVGTEAFF,-,-,TRBV27,TRBJ1-1